This TCR beta chain comes out of a study of blood T cell repertoires in COVID-19. From germline, CDR1 is LNHDA and CDR2 SQIVND (reference sequence). The CDR3 is 14 amino acids. Between the trimmed V and J ends, which lost 5 bases and 3 bases, there was a span of 11 bases. Living in under 30 US areas, the participants were between about 18 and 100 years of age. Participants' reported clinical history set cohort assignment. In the original processing: Amplification with reference gene primers provided the estimates of nucleated cell counts. Measured with immunoSEQ multiplex PCR; TCRdb has only the in-frame clones, and not every one. V and J calls and clone size are given by that table; D and trimming were obtained from the DNA. Of approximately 210,000 clones in the sample, around 82% were seen once.

The specimen was PBMCs or T cells enriched from blood (not recorded which). This sequence was found in a man in his forties who had recovered from COVID-19. J is TRBJ1-5 and V is TRBV19, with unresolved D. CDR3 sequence: CASSPSGFNQPQHF. CDR3 bases: TGTGCCAGTAGTCCATCGGGGTTCAATCAGCCCCAGCATTTT.